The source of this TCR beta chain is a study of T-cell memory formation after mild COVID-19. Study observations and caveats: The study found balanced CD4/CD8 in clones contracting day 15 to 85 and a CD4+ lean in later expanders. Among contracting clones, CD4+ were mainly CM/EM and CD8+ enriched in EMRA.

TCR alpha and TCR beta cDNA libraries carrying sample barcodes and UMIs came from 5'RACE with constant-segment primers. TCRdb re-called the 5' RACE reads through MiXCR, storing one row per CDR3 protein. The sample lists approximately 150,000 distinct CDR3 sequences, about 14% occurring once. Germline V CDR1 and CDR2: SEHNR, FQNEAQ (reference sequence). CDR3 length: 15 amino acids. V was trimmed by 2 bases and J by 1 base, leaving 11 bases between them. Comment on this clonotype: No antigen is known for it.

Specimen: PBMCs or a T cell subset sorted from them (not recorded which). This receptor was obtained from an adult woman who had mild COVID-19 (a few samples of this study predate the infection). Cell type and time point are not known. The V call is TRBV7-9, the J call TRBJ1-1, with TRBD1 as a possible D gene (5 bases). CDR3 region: CASSLWGRENTEAFF. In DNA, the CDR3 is TGTGCCAGCAGCTTATGGGGCAGGGAGAACACTGAAGCTTTCTTT.